This T cell receptor (beta chain) was obtained from a study of OX40 agonist ivuxolimab in advanced cancers. About the research overall: Partial responses were observed in three patients, of whom one had hepatocellular carcinoma and two had cutaneous melanoma.

Remarks on this clone: What it binds is not known.

The CDR3 length is 16 residues. Germline CDR1 KGHSH, CDR2 LQKENI. J was trimmed by 3 bases and V by 3 bases; bases with no gene match: 10. Study-level results: With doses of 0.1-3.0 mg/kg, partial responders showed among the lowest clonal expansion. Clonal expansion from baseline to week 6 occurred in both CD4+ and CD8+ T cells. Some nonresponders additionally presented with little normalized T-cell clonal expansion.

The table came from immunoSEQ multiplex PCR; TCRdb's copy has only in-frame clones and leaves some out. The data show some 59,000 clones, roughly 87% seen once. This chain connects TRBV18 to TRBJ1-1; 7 positions agree with TRBD1. Source: CD4+ or CD8+ T cells sorted from blood, taken in a trial of the OX40 agonist ivuxolimab. This TCR came from an adult with an advanced solid tumor such as melanoma, head and neck, liver or kidney cancer. CDR3 protein: CASSPLRGRPDTEAFF. The CDR3 nucleotides are TGTGCCAGCTCACCTCTAAGGGGGCGCCCGGACACTGAAGCTTTCTTT.